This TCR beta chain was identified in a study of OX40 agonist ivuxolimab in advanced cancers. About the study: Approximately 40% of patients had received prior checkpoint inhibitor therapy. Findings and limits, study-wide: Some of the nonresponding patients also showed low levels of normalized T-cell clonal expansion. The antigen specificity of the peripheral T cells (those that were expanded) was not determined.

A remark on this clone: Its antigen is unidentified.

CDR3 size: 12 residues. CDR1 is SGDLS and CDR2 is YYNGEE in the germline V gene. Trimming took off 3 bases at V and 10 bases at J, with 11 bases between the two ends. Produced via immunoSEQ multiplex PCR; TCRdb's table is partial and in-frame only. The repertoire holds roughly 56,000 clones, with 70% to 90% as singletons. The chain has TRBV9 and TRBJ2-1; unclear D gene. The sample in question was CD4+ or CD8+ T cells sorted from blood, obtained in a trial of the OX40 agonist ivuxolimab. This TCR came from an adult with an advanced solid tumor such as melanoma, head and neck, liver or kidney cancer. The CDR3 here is CASSASTAEQFF. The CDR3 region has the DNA TGTGCCAGCAGCGCGTCGACCGCCGAGCAGTTCTTC. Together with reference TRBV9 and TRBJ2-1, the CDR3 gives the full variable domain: DSGVTQTPKHLITATGQRVTLRCSPRSGDLSVYWYQQSLDQGLQFLIQYYNGEERAKGNILERFSAQQFPDLHSELNLSSLELGDSALYFCASSASTAEQFFGPGTRLTVL.